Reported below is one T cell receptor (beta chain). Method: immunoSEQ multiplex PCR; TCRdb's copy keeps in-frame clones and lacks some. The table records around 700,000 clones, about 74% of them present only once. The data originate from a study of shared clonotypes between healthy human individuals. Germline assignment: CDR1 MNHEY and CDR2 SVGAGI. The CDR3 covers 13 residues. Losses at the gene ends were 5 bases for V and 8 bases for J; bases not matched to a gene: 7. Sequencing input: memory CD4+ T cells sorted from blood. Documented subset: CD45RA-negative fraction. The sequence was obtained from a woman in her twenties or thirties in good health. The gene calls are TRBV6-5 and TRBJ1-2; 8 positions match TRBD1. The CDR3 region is CASSQTGDRGYTF. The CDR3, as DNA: TGTGCCAGCAGTCAGACAGGGGATAGGGGCTACACCTTC.